The clone carrying this T cell receptor beta chain showed up many times. These data come from a study of T cells in Graves' hyperthyroidism and ophthalmopathy. CDR3 length equals 14 residues. The V segment lost 9 bases and the J segment 5 bases; nucleotides outside the gene matches: 4. Per the germline V gene, CDR1 is LNHDA and CDR2 is SQIVND (reference sequence). Amplified TCR beta CDR3 regions derived from RNA transcripts. A first-round RT-PCR of the TCR CDR3 used the HTBI primer set. Each CDR3 protein gets one entry after TCRdb re-called the multiplex PCR reads with MiXCR. The sample lists 620,000 or so distinct CDR3 sequences, more than 14% occurring once.

The V and J genes are TRBV19 and TRBJ2-2, with 12 bases lining up with TRBD2. Sequences were obtained from blood. This receptor was taken from a woman aged 45-59 years with Graves' ophthalmopathy. The CDR3 DNA is TGTGCCAGCAGAGGGACTAGCGGGACCGGGGAGCTGTTTTTT. It encodes CASRGTSGTGELFF.